This T cell receptor (beta chain) was obtained from a study of T-cell reconstitution after alpha-beta-depleted transplantation in children. This CDR3 contains 15 residues. V was pared by 0 bases and J by 2 bases, with 14 bases between. The germline CDR1 and CDR2 sequences are DFQATT and SNEGSKA (reference sequence). On this clonotype itself: What it recognizes is unknown.

During its preparation, the TCRbeta library received unique molecular identifiers. MiXCR, run by TCRdb on the PCR reads, gives a single entry per CDR3 protein. This sample yields a few hundred thousand distinct CDR3 sequences, of which approximately 42% are seen a single time; around 29% belongs to the top ten. Overall study results and limits: T-cell counts and diversity at one year following transplant were attributed mainly to newly produced T cells. Some patients' high day-60 TCRbeta diversity was attributed to recipient cells surviving conditioning. Expanded clones from the graft, numbering several hundred, reportedly supplied alpha-beta T cells about two months after transplant.

The TCR sequence derives from a girl aged 2-10 years with aplastic anemia, due to receive a stem cell transplant. The specimen comprised PBMCs, sampled before TCRalphabeta/CD19-depleted stem cell transplant. V gene TRBV20-1 combines with J gene TRBJ2-7; D tentatively fits TRBD1 or TRBD2 (6 bases each). CDR3 nucleotides: TGCAGTGCTAGAGATCCAAGGGGGGCGACCTACGAGCAGTACTTC. It encodes CSARDPRGATYEQYF.